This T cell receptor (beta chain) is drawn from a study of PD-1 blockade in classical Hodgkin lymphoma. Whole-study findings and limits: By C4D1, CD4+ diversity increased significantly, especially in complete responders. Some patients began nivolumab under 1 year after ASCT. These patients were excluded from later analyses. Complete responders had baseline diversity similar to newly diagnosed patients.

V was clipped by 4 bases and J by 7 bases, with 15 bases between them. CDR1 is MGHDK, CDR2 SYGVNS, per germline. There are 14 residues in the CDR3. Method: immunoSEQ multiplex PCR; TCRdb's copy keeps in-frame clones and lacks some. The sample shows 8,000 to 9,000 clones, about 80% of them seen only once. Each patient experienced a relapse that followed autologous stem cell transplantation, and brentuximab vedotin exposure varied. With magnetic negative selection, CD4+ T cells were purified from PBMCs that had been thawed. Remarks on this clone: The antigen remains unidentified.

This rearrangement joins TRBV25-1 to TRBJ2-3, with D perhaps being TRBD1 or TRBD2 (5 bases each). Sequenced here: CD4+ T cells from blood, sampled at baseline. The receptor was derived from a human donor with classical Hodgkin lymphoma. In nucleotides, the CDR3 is TGTGCCAGCAGTGCTGCGCAACCGGGACATACGCAGTATTTT. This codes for CASSAAQPGHTQYF. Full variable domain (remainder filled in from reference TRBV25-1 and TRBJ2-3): EADIYQTPRYLVIGTGKKITLECSQTMGHDKMYWYQQDPGMELHLIHYSYGVNSTEKGDLSSESTVSRIRTEHFPLTLESARPSHTSQYLCASSAAQPGHTQYFGPGTRLTVL.